A selection of T cell receptor beta chains follows, all from one sample in a study of cytomegalovirus exposure and HLA in healthy donors. Assay: immunoSEQ multiplex PCR; the TCRdb copy retains only in-frame clones and omits some. Here the sample spans over 140,000 clones, roughly 79% being singletons. Sequenced material: PBMCs. The receptor set was obtained from a young man in good health and CMV-seropositive. The CDR3 runs from the conserved cysteine through the conserved F or W. The order of the fields is J gene, D gene, clone size, V gene, CDR3 DNA, CDR3 protein. D genes are given only for firm matches. Some rows have no size entry. The others give once, few or many, or a class for an expanded clone.

j_call: TRBJ2-2
d_call: TRBD1
clone_size: once
v_call: TRBV19
cdr3_nt: TGTGCCAGTAGCGGACAGGGCAACACCGGGGAGCTGTTTTTT
cdr3_aa: CASSGQGNTGELFF

j_call: TRBJ1-2
d_call: NA
clone_size: NA
v_call: TRBV7-6
cdr3_nt: TGTGCCAGCAGCCGCGGGCAGTACTATGGCTACACCTTC
cdr3_aa: CASSRGQYYGYTF

j_call: TRBJ2-7
d_call: TRBD2
clone_size: NA
v_call: TRBV7-2
cdr3_nt: TGTGCCAGCAGCTTAGAAATCTCCGGACTAGCGGGGAATTACGAGCAGTACTTC
cdr3_aa: CASSLEISGLAGNYEQYF

j_call: TRBJ2-1
d_call: TRBD2
clone_size: NA
v_call: TRBV6-5
cdr3_nt: TGTGCCAGCAGGGCTAGCGGCTACTCCTACAATGAGCAGTTCTTC
cdr3_aa: CASRASGYSYNEQFF

j_call: TRBJ2-1
d_call: NA
clone_size: NA
v_call: TRBV7-6
cdr3_nt: TGTGCCAGCAGCCCCCAGGATTATGAGCAGTTCTTC
cdr3_aa: CASSPQDYEQFF

j_call: TRBJ1-4
d_call: TRBD1
clone_size: NA
v_call: TRBV27
cdr3_nt: TGTGCCAGCAGTCTCACAGGGGGACCTGAAAAACTGTTTTTT
cdr3_aa: CASSLTGGPEKLFF

j_call: TRBJ2-2
d_call: TRBD2
clone_size: once
v_call: TRBV12-5
cdr3_nt: TGTGCTAGTGGTCCAACTAGCGTCTACACCGGGGAGCTGTTTTTT
cdr3_aa: CASGPTSVYTGELFF

j_call: TRBJ1-5
d_call: TRBD1
clone_size: NA
v_call: TRBV28
cdr3_nt: TGTGCCAGCAGTTTACCCCGGGACAGGGACTATAACAGTAATCAGCCCCAGCATTTT
cdr3_aa: CASSLPRDRDYNSNQPQHF

j_call: TRBJ2-3
d_call: TRBD2
clone_size: NA
v_call: TRBV18
cdr3_nt: TGTGCCAGCTCAAAGGGACTAGCGGGGGGAGCAACGCAGTATTTT
cdr3_aa: CASSKGLAGGATQYF

j_call: TRBJ2-5
d_call: NA
clone_size: once
v_call: TRBV2
cdr3_nt: TGTGCCAGCAGTGCTCAGTCATTAACCCAAGAGACCCAGTACTTC
cdr3_aa: CASSAQSLTQETQYF

j_call: TRBJ1-1
d_call: NA
clone_size: NA
v_call: TRBV7-3
cdr3_nt: TGTGCCAGCAGCCCGACAGGTAACACTGAAGCTTTCTTT
cdr3_aa: CASSPTGNTEAFF

j_call: TRBJ1-2
d_call: TRBD1
clone_size: few
v_call: TRBV6-6
cdr3_nt: TGTGCCAGCAGTTACTCGATTAGGACAGGGGATTCTGGGTACACCTTC
cdr3_aa: CASSYSIRTGDSGYTF

j_call: TRBJ2-2
d_call: NA
clone_size: few
v_call: TRBV7-3
cdr3_nt: TGTGCCAGCAGCTCGGACGGGCAGGGGGGCGGGGAGCTGTTTTTT
cdr3_aa: CASSSDGQGGGELFF

j_call: TRBJ2-3
d_call: TRBD2
clone_size: NA
v_call: TRBV5-1
cdr3_nt: TGCGCCAGCAGCCGTCTAGCGGGAGGGGCGGCAGATACGCAGTATTTT
cdr3_aa: CASSRLAGGAADTQYF

j_call: TRBJ1-4
d_call: NA
clone_size: NA
v_call: TRBV9
cdr3_nt: TGTGCCAGCAGCGCTGATGGACAGAGAGAAAAACTGTTTTTT
cdr3_aa: CASSADGQREKLFF

j_call: TRBJ2-7
d_call: TRBD1
clone_size: NA
v_call: TRBV7-9
cdr3_nt: TGTGCCAGCAGCTTAGCAGCCGGGACAGGGGGCTCGAGCTCCTACGAGCAGTACTTC
cdr3_aa: CASSLAAGTGGSSSYEQYF

j_call: TRBJ2-7
d_call: NA
clone_size: NA
v_call: TRBV5-4
cdr3_nt: TGTGCCAGCAGCTTGTTCAGGGGTTCCTACGAGCAGTACTTC
cdr3_aa: CASSLFRGSYEQYF

j_call: TRBJ2-3
d_call: NA
clone_size: NA
v_call: TRBV5-1
cdr3_nt: TGCGCCAGCAGCTTTCCGGGAGTCCCAGATACGCAGTATTTT
cdr3_aa: CASSFPGVPDTQYF

j_call: TRBJ1-4
d_call: NA
clone_size: NA
v_call: TRBV7-2
cdr3_nt: TGTGCCAGCAGCCGCCCACAGGAGCTGAGGGAAAAACTGTTTTTT
cdr3_aa: CASSRPQELREKLFF

j_call: TRBJ2-5
d_call: NA
clone_size: NA
v_call: TRBV5-4
cdr3_nt: TGTGCCAGCACCCGGACTCCCATCTCTCAAGAGACCCAGTACTTC
cdr3_aa: CASTRTPISQETQYF

j_call: TRBJ2-1
d_call: NA
clone_size: NA
v_call: TRBV5-8
cdr3_nt: TGTGCCAGCAGCCACGGACAGTCCCGCAGTGAGCAGTTCTTC
cdr3_aa: CASSHGQSRSEQFF

j_call: TRBJ2-5
d_call: NA
clone_size: NA
v_call: TRBV2
cdr3_nt: TGTGCCAGCAGTGAAAGAGGGCCGGGTCGGGGGGCACAAGAGACCCAGTACTTC
cdr3_aa: CASSERGPGRGAQETQYF

j_call: TRBJ2-1
d_call: NA
clone_size: NA
v_call: TRBV13
cdr3_nt: TGTGCCAGCAGCCTTGGGACTGGGTGGAATGAGCAGTTCTTC
cdr3_aa: CASSLGTGWNEQFF

j_call: TRBJ2-7
d_call: NA
clone_size: NA
v_call: TRBV5-6
cdr3_nt: TGTGCCAGCAGCCCCGGACAGATCTCCTACGAGCAGTACTTC
cdr3_aa: CASSPGQISYEQYF

j_call: TRBJ2-7
d_call: NA
clone_size: NA
v_call: TRBV6-5
cdr3_nt: TGTGCCAGCAGCCAGGGGCCCAACTACGAGCAGTACTTC
cdr3_aa: CASSQGPNYEQYF

j_call: TRBJ2-5
d_call: TRBD2
clone_size: NA
v_call: TRBV6-5
cdr3_nt: TGTGCCAGCACAAGGACTAGCGGACCTAAAGAGACCCAGTACTTC
cdr3_aa: CASTRTSGPKETQYF

j_call: TRBJ2-1
d_call: NA
clone_size: NA
v_call: TRBV27
cdr3_nt: TGTGCCAGCAGTCCCCGAGGATCATACAATGAGCAGTTCTTC
cdr3_aa: CASSPRGSYNEQFF

j_call: TRBJ2-1
d_call: TRBD2
clone_size: NA
v_call: TRBV7-9
cdr3_nt: TGTGCCAGCAGCCATCGACAGCGGGGGGGTGAGGATGAGCAGTTCTTC
cdr3_aa: CASSHRQRGGEDEQFF

j_call: TRBJ2-7
d_call: TRBD1
clone_size: NA
v_call: TRBV9
cdr3_nt: TGTGCCAGCAGCACTCAACAGGGGGTACCCTACGAGCAGTACTTC
cdr3_aa: CASSTQQGVPYEQYF

j_call: TRBJ2-3
d_call: TRBD2
clone_size: NA
v_call: TRBV7-9
cdr3_nt: TGTGCCAGCAGCCCAGGACTAGCCGCAGATACGCAGTATTTT
cdr3_aa: CASSPGLAADTQYF

j_call: TRBJ2-7
d_call: NA
clone_size: NA
v_call: TRBV5-1
cdr3_nt: TGCGCCAGCAGCTTGCAGGACTCCTACGAGCAGTACTTC
cdr3_aa: CASSLQDSYEQYF

j_call: TRBJ2-1
d_call: TRBD2
clone_size: few
v_call: TRBV9
cdr3_nt: TGTGCCAGCAGCGCCGGACTAGCGGGTAGCTCCTACAATGAGCAGTTCTTC
cdr3_aa: CASSAGLAGSSYNEQFF

j_call: TRBJ2-7
d_call: NA
clone_size: NA
v_call: TRBV7-3
cdr3_nt: TGTGCCAGCAGCTTAACGGGGCAGCTCTACGAGCAGTACTTC
cdr3_aa: CASSLTGQLYEQYF

j_call: TRBJ2-7
d_call: NA
clone_size: NA
v_call: TRBV4-1
cdr3_nt: TGCGCCAGCAGCCAGTCTACAGGATACGAGCAGTACTTC
cdr3_aa: CASSQSTGYEQYF

j_call: TRBJ2-1
d_call: NA
clone_size: NA
v_call: TRBV7-3
cdr3_nt: TGTGCCAGCAGCCGACTGGGGGCCGGGGAGCAGTTCTTC
cdr3_aa: CASSRLGAGEQFF

j_call: TRBJ2-3
d_call: NA
clone_size: NA
v_call: TRBV7-3
cdr3_nt: TGTGCCAGCAGCTTAGGCCGCACAGATACGCAGTATTTT
cdr3_aa: CASSLGRTDTQYF

j_call: TRBJ2-7
d_call: NA
clone_size: NA
v_call: TRBV2
cdr3_nt: TGTGCCAGCCAGTCCCTAGGTTCCTACGAGCAGTACTTC
cdr3_aa: CASQSLGSYEQYF

j_call: TRBJ1-1
d_call: NA
clone_size: NA
v_call: TRBV19
cdr3_nt: TGTGCCAGTAGTAGACAGGAGACTGAAGCTTTCTTT
cdr3_aa: CASSRQETEAFF

j_call: TRBJ2-1
d_call: TRBD2
clone_size: NA
v_call: TRBV5-1
cdr3_nt: TGCGCCAGCAGCTTGGTGGGACTAGTGAATGAGCAGTTCTTC
cdr3_aa: CASSLVGLVNEQFF

j_call: TRBJ1-4
d_call: TRBD1
clone_size: NA
v_call: TRBV25-1
cdr3_nt: TGTGCCAGCAGTGGACAGGGGAGGGGAGAAAAACTGTTTTTT
cdr3_aa: CASSGQGRGEKLFF

j_call: TRBJ2-1
d_call: TRBD2
clone_size: NA
v_call: TRBV4-1
cdr3_nt: TGCGCCAGCAGCCAAGTCGGGGCGGGAGGGTCGAGGAATGAGCAGTTCTTC
cdr3_aa: CASSQVGAGGSRNEQFF

j_call: TRBJ1-1
d_call: TRBD1
clone_size: NA
v_call: TRBV10-3
cdr3_nt: TGTGCCATCAGGACAGGGACGAACACTGAAGCTTTCTTT
cdr3_aa: CAIRTGTNTEAFF

j_call: TRBJ2-1
d_call: NA
clone_size: once
v_call: TRBV7-8
cdr3_nt: TGTGCCAGCAGCTATGTGGGCTATGGGCAGTTCTTC
cdr3_aa: CASSYVGYGQFF

j_call: TRBJ2-1
d_call: NA
clone_size: NA
v_call: TRBV11-3
cdr3_nt: TGTGCCAGCAGCTTAGAAGGGGATGAGCAGTTCTTC
cdr3_aa: CASSLEGDEQFF

j_call: TRBJ2-2
d_call: NA
clone_size: NA
v_call: TRBV7-9
cdr3_nt: TGTGCCACAGGGGGCGGGGGCCTAACCGGGGAGCTGTTTTTT
cdr3_aa: CATGGGGLTGELFF

j_call: TRBJ1-1
d_call: TRBD1
clone_size: NA
v_call: TRBV28
cdr3_nt: TGTGCCAGCAGTTCCGGACAGGCGTTTTTGGCTGAAGCTTTCTTT
cdr3_aa: CASSSGQAFLAEAFF

j_call: TRBJ2-4
d_call: NA
clone_size: NA
v_call: TRBV14
cdr3_nt: TGTGCCAGCAGCCACGGTGGGCAGGGGTCCAAAAACATTCAGTACTTC
cdr3_aa: CASSHGGQGSKNIQYF

j_call: TRBJ2-1
d_call: NA
clone_size: NA
v_call: TRBV6-1
cdr3_nt: TGTGCCAGCAGTCTAGGGGCTAGCGCTAACAATGAGCAGTTCTTC
cdr3_aa: CASSLGASANNEQFF

j_call: TRBJ2-5
d_call: NA
clone_size: few
v_call: TRBV5-1
cdr3_nt: TGCGCCAGCAGCCCGGTGGGACAAGTCCAAGAGACCCAGTACTTC
cdr3_aa: CASSPVGQVQETQYF

j_call: TRBJ1-2
d_call: NA
clone_size: NA
v_call: TRBV21-1
cdr3_nt: TGTGCCAGCAACTCCCAGGAATTGACAGGGGGCCACTATGGCTACACCTTC
cdr3_aa: CASNSQELTGGHYGYTF

j_call: TRBJ2-5
d_call: TRBD1
clone_size: NA
v_call: TRBV5-4
cdr3_nt: TGTGCCAGCAGCATTGGGACAGCCCCCACAGAGACCCAGTACTTC
cdr3_aa: CASSIGTAPTETQYF

j_call: TRBJ2-1
d_call: TRBD2
clone_size: NA
v_call: TRBV9
cdr3_nt: TGTGCCAGCAGCTTTAGCGGGAGTGGGTCCTACAATGAGCAGTTCTTC
cdr3_aa: CASSFSGSGSYNEQFF

j_call: TRBJ2-7
d_call: TRBD1
clone_size: few
v_call: TRBV2
cdr3_nt: TGTGCCAGCAGTGAGACAGGGATACACGAGCAGTACTTC
cdr3_aa: CASSETGIHEQYF

j_call: TRBJ2-7
d_call: NA
clone_size: NA
v_call: TRBV5-1
cdr3_nt: TGCGCCAGCAGCTTGGGGGGCGGTCCCTACGAGCAGTACTTC
cdr3_aa: CASSLGGGPYEQYF

j_call: TRBJ2-1
d_call: NA
clone_size: NA
v_call: TRBV23-1
cdr3_nt: TGCGCCAGCAGGGGGGCTGCCTACAATGAGCAGTTCTTC
cdr3_aa: CASRGAAYNEQFF

j_call: TRBJ1-5
d_call: NA
clone_size: NA
v_call: TRBV2
cdr3_nt: TGTGCCAGCAGTGTTGGAGGTCTAAAGCCCCAGCATTTT
cdr3_aa: CASSVGGLKPQHF

j_call: TRBJ2-4
d_call: NA
clone_size: NA
v_call: TRBV5-1
cdr3_nt: TGCGCCAGCAGCCTCCCGGGGGACAAAAACATTCAGTACTTC
cdr3_aa: CASSLPGDKNIQYF

j_call: TRBJ1-2
d_call: NA
clone_size: NA
v_call: TRBV6-1
cdr3_nt: TGTGCCAGCAGTGAAGCAGGGGAGGTAGATGGCTACACCTTC
cdr3_aa: CASSEAGEVDGYTF

j_call: TRBJ2-7
d_call: TRBD2
clone_size: NA
v_call: TRBV5-4
cdr3_nt: TGTGCCAGCAGCTTTAGCGGGGCCTACGAGCAGTACTTC
cdr3_aa: CASSFSGAYEQYF

j_call: TRBJ2-2
d_call: TRBD2
clone_size: NA
v_call: TRBV19
cdr3_nt: TGTGCCAGTAGTACTGCATCCATAGCGGGAGTGTCCGGGGAGCTGTTTTTT
cdr3_aa: CASSTASIAGVSGELFF